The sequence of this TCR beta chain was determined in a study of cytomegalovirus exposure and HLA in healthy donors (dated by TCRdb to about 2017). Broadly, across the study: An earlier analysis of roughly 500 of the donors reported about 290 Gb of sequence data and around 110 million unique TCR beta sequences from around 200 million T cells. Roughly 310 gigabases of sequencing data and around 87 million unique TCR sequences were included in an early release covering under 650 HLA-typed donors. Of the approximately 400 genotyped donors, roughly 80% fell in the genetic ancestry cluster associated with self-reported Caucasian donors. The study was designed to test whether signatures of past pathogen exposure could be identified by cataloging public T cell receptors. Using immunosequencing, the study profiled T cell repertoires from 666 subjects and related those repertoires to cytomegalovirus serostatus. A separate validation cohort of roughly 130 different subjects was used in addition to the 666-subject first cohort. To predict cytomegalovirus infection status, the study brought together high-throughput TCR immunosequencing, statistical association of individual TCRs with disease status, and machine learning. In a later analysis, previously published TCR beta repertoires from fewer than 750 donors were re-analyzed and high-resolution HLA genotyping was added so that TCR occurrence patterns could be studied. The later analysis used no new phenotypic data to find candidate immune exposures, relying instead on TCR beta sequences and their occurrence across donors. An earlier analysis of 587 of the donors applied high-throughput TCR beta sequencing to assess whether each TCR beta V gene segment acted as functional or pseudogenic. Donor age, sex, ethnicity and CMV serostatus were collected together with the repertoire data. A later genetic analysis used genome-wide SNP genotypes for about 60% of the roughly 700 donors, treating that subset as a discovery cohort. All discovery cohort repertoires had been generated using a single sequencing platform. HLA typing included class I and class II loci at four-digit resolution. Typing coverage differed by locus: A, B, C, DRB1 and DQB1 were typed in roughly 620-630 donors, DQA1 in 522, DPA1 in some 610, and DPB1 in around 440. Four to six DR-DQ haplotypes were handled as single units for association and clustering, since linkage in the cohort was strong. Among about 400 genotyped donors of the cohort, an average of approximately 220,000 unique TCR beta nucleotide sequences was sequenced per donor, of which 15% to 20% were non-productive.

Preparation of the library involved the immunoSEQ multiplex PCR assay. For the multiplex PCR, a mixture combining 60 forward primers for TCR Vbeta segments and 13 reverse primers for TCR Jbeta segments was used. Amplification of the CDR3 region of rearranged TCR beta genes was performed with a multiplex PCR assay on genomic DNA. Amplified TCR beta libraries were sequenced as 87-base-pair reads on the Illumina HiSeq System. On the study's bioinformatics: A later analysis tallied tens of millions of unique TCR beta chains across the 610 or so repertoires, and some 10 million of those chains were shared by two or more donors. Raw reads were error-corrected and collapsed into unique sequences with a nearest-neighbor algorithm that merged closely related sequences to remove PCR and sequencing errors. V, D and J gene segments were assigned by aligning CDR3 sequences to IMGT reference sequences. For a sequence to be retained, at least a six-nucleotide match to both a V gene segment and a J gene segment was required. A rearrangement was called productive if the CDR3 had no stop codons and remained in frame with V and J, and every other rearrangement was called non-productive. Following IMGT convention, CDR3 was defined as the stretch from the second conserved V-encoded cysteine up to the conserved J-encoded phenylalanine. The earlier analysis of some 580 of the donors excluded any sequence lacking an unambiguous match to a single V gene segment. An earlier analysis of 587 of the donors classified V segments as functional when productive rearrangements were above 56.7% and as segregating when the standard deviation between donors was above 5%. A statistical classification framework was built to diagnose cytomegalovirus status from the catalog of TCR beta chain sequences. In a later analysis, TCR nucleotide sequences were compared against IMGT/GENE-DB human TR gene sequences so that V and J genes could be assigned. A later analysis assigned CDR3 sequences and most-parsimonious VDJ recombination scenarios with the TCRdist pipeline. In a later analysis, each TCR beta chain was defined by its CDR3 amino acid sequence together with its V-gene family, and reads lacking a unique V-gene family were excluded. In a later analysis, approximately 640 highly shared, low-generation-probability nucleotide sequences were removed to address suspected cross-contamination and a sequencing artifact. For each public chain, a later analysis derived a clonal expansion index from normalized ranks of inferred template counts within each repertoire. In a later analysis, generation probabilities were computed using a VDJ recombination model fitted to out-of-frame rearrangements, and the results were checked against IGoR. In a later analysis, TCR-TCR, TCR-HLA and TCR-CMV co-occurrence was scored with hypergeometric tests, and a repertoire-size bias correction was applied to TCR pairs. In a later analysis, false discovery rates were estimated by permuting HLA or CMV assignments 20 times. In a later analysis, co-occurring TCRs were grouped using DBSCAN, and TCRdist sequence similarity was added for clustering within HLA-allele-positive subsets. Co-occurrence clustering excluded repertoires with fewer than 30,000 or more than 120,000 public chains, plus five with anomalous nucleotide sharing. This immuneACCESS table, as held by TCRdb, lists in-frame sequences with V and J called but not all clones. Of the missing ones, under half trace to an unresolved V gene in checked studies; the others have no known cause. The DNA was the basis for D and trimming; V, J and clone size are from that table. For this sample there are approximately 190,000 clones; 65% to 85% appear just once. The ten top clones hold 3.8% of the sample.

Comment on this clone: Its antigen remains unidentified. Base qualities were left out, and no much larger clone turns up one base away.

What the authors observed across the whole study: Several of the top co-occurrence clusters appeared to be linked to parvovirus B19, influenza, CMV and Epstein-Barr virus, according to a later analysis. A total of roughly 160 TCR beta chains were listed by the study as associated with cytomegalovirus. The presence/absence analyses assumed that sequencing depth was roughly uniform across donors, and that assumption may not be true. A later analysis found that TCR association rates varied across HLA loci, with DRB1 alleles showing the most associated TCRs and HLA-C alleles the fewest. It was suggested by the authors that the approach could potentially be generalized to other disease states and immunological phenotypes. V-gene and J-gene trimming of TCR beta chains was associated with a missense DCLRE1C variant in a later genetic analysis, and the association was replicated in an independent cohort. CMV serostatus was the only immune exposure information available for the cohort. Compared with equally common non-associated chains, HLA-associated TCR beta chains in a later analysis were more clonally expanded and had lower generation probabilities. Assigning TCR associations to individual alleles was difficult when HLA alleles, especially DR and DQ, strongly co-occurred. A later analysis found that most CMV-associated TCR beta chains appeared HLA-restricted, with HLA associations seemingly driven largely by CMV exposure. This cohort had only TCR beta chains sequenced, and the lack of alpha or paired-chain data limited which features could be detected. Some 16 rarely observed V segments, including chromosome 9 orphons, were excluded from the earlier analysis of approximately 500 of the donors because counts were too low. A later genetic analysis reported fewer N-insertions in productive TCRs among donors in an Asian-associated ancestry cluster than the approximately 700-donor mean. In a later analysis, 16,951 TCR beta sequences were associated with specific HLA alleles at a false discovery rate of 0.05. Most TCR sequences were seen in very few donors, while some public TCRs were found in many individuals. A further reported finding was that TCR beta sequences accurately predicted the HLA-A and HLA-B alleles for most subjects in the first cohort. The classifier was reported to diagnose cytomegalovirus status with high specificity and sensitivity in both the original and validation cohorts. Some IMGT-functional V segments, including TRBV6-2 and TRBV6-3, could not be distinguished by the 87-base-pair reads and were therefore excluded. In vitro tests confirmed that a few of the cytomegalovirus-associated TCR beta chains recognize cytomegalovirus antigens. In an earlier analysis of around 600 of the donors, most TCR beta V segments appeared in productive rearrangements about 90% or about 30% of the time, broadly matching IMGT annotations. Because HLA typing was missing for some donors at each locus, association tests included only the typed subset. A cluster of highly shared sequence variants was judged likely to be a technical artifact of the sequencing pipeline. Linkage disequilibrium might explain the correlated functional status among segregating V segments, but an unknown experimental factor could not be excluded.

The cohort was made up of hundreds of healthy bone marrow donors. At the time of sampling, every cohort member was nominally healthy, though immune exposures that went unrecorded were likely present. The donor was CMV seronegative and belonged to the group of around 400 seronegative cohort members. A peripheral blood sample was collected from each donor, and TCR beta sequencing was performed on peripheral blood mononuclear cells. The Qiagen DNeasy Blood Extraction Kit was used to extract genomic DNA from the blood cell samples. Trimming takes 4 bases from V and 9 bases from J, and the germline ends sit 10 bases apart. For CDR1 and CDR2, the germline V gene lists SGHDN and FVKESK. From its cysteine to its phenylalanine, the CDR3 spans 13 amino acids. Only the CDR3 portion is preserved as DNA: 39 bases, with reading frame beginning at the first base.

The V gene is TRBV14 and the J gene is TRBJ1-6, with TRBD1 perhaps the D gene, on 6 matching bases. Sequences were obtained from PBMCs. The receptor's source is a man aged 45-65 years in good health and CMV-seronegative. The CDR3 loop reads CASSRDTLSPLHF. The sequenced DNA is TGTGCCAGCAGCCGGGACACCCTTTCACCCCTCCACTTT.